This TCR beta chain was recovered during a study of blood T cell repertoires in COVID-19. About the study: From the United States, Italy and Spain came samples of acute and convalescent COVID-19.

Donors were grouped by their self-reported clinical history. V lost 4 bases and J lost 2, with 24 bases in between. Germline-derived CDR1 and CDR2 are LGHDT and YNNKEL (reference sequence). The CDR3 length is 19 residues. Per the authors' pipeline: Reference gene primers were amplified, and this amplification served to estimate nucleated cell counts. Assay: immunoSEQ multiplex PCR; the TCRdb copy retains only in-frame clones and omits some. V and J calls and clone size come straight from that table; D and trimming were deduced from the DNA. The data contain 250,000 to 300,000 clones, about nine tenths of them singletons.

The clonotype was recovered from a human donor in a cohort exposed to, infected with or recovered from COVID-19 (not recorded which). The donor label of this sample is uncertain. J is TRBJ1-5 and V is TRBV3-1 (or the pseudogene TRBV3-2); D uncertain. Sequencing input: PBMCs or T cells enriched from blood (not recorded which). This CDR3 reads CASSLLGLWSRFGNQPQHF. Written as DNA, the CDR3 is TGTGCCAGCAGCCTTTTAGGACTGTGGAGTCGGTTCGGCAATCAGCCCCAGCATTTT.